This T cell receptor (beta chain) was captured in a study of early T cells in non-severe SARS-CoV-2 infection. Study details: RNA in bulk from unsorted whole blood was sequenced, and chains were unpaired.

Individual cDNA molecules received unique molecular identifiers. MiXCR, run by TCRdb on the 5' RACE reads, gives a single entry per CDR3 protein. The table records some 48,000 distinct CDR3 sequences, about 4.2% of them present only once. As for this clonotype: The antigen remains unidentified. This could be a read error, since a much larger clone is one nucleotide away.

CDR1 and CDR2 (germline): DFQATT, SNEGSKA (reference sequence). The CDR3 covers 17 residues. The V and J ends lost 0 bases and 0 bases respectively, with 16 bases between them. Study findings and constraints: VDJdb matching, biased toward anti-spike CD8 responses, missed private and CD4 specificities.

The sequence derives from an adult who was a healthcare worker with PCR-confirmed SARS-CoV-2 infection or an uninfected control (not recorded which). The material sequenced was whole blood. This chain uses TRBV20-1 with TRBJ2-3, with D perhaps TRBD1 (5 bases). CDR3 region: CSARDSRVRHSTDTQYF. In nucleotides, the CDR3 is TGCAGTGCTAGAGATTCCAGGGTAAGGCATAGCACAGATACGCAGTATTTT.